The clone carrying this T cell receptor beta chain showed up many times. MiXCR was run by TCRdb on the 5' RACE reads, yielding one entry per CDR3 protein. The sample shows about 70,000 distinct CDR3 sequences, approximately 5% of them seen only once. The source of the sample is a study of early T cells in non-severe SARS-CoV-2 infection. The sequence came from an adult who was a healthcare worker with PCR-confirmed SARS-CoV-2 infection or an uninfected control (not recorded which). Specimen: whole blood, collected at baseline.

CDR3 nucleotides: TGTGCCAGCACAAGGACGCCAACGGAGACCCAGTACTTC. Protein product: CASTRTPTETQYF. The rearrangement uses TRBV6-5 and TRBJ2-5; no definite D call. This CDR3 spans 13 amino acids. Between the trimmed V and J ends, which lost 7 bases and 5 bases, there was a span of 14 bases. Per the germline V gene, CDR1 is MNHEY and CDR2 is SVGAGI.